The 10 T cell receptor beta chains below all came from one sample that was sequenced in a study of blood T cell repertoires in COVID-19. Some clones are missing from TCRdb's copy, which holds only in-frame ones; the method was immunoSEQ multiplex PCR. Among about 270,000 clones, more than 80% were seen once, and the ten largest hold roughly 4%. Sequenced sample: PBMCs or T cells enriched from blood (not recorded which). These TCRs come from a woman aged 30 to 39 with acute COVID-19.

The chain combines TRBV6-5 with TRBJ2-1; tentative D call: TRBD2 (5 bases). This CDR3 comprises 13 residues. Germline V gene sequence: CDR1 MNHEY, CDR2 SVGAGI. Trimming shortened V by 6 bases and J by 3 bases, and 9 bases separated the two germline ends. The CDR3 spells CASSNGIYNEQFF. In nucleotides, the CDR3 is TGTGCCAGCAGCAACGGGATCTACAATGAGCAGTTCTTC.

The rearrangement joins TRBV9 to TRBJ2-7; 14 positions match TRBD2. V shed 3 bases, J shed 7 bases, and the junction held 9 bases outside the gene matches. This CDR3 comprises 16 residues. Per the germline V gene, CDR1 is SGDLS and CDR2 is YYNGEE. The CDR3: CASSGGTSGSQGEQYF. In DNA form, the CDR3 reads TGTGCCAGCAGCGGAGGGACTAGCGGGAGTCAAGGGGAGCAGTACTTC.

The chain joins TRBV5-1 to TRBJ2-1, with 10 bases identical to TRBD2. V shed 4 bases, J shed 10 bases, and the junction held 8 bases outside the gene matches. CDR3 length: 14 amino acids. Looked up from germline, CDR1 is SGHRS and CDR2 is YFSETQ. The CDR3 region has the DNA TGCGCCAGCAGCGTGATGGGACTAGCGAGCGAGCAGTTCTTC. Its protein is CASSVMGLASEQFF.

This clone was detected once. The V and J genes are TRBV24-1 and TRBJ1-3; TRBD1 matches at 7 bases. The CDR3 extends over 14 amino acids. V lost 5 bases and J lost 5; bases outside the gene matches: 5. CDR1 is KGHDR, CDR2 SFDVKD, per germline. The CDR3: CATSGPGQRNTIYF. CDR3 sequence (DNA): TGTGCCACCAGTGGGCCGGGACAGAGAAACACCATATATTTT.

This clone showed up just a few times. The rearrangement joins TRBV19 to TRBJ2-3, with TRBD2 as a possible D gene (5 bases). Germline loops: CDR1 LNHDA, CDR2 SQIVND (reference sequence). The length of the CDR3 is 13 residues. Trimming took off 7 bases at V and 2 bases at J, with 10 bases between the two ends. The CDR3 DNA reads TGTGCCAGTACCCGGGATCCCACAGATACGCAGTATTTT. Protein: CASTRDPTDTQYF.

The chain couples TRBV28 to TRBJ2-7; D gene uncertain. Trimming took off 3 bases at V and 7 bases at J, with 13 bases between the two ends. Germline-derived CDR1 and CDR2 are MDHEN and SYDVKM. The CDR3 contains 13 residues. CDR3 bases: TGTGCCAGCAGTTTTACCTTTCCCGGGGAGCAGTACTTC. Translating gives CASSFTFPGEQYF.

The chain combines TRBV6-5 with TRBJ2-1; 9 bases fit TRBD1. The CDR3 length is 14 residues. After removal of 6 bases from V and 6 bases from J, the junction contained 6 bases not matched to a gene. Per germline, CDR1 MNHEY and CDR2 SVGAGI. CDR3 protein: CASRRTGDSNEQFF. In nucleotides, the CDR3 is TGTGCCAGCAGAAGGACAGGGGACAGCAATGAGCAGTTCTTC.

The rearrangement links TRBV28 to TRBJ2-7, with 8 bases matching TRBD1. This CDR3 contains 13 residues. V was pared by 6 bases and J by 7 bases, with 8 bases of the junction left unmatched. Germline lookup yields CDR1 MDHEN and CDR2 SYDVKM. CDR3 in amino acids: CASRGRTGHEQYF. The DNA of the CDR3 is TGTGCCAGCAGGGGTCGGACAGGGCATGAGCAGTACTTC.

This chain connects TRBV5-1 to TRBJ2-3; 9 nucleotides line up with TRBD1. The CDR3 sequence is 16 residues long. Germline CDR1 is SGHRS and CDR2 is YFSETQ. V shed 3 bases and J 3 bases; nucleotides not matched to a gene: 8. CDR3 DNA: TGCGCCAGCAGCTCATCCGGGACAGGGTATACAGATACGCAGTATTTT. Its protein is CASSSSGTGYTDTQYF.

V gene TRBV11-1 combines with J gene TRBJ2-1; a weak D match, TRBD2 (5 bases). This CDR3 is built from 16 residues. The ends were cut back, 3 bases at V and 3 bases at J, with 15 bases in the middle. Germline V gene sequence: CDR1 SGHAT, CDR2 FQDESV (reference sequence). In DNA form, the CDR3 reads TGTGCCAGCAGCTTGGGATTCAGCGGATTCTACAATGAGCAGTTCTTC. It yields the protein CASSLGFSGFYNEQFF.